This T cell receptor (beta chain) appears in the sequencing data of a study of blood T cells in healthy people across ages. The study's findings and limits: With age, beta diversity per million T cells declined roughly linearly, significantly by 35 to 40. The study found more naive CD4+ cells and higher diversity in long-lived than aged donors. The study lacked donor CMV status, which possibly confounded expanded clonotype changes.

The total RNA that was extracted per sample amounted to at least 5 micrograms. The use of a sample-barcoded 5' primer and a J-beta primer mix characterized a second PCR of about 6 to 12 cycles. TCRdb recomputed calls from the 5' RACE reads with MiXCR, one row per CDR3 protein. The data hold about 1,400,000 distinct CDR3 sequences, with roughly 40% observed a single time. Concerning this clonotype: Its antigen remains unknown.

Specimen: blood. The sequence was obtained from a woman between 18 and 29 years old in good health.

CDR3 nucleotides: TGCGCCAGCAGCTTGGATGGGGGTGAAGCTTTCTTT. Translation gives CASSLDGGEAFF. The rearrangement joins TRBV5-1 to TRBJ1-1, with a tentative D call TRBD1 (5 bases). The CDR3 sequence is 12 residues long. CDR1 and CDR2 (germline): SGHRS, YFSETQ. Trimming left V 0 bases short and J 7 bases short, with 7 bases between.